Below are 19 T cell receptor beta chains sequenced from a single sample in a study of blood T cells in healthy people across ages. For the second PCR, which ran for about 7 to 11 cycles, a sample-barcoded 5' primer and a J-beta primer mix were used. A single record per CDR3 protein comes from TCRdb applying MiXCR to the 5' RACE reads. The table lists approximately 820,000 distinct CDR3 sequences, around 43% of them singletons. Material for sequencing was blood. Every receptor here comes from a man in his sixties in good health.

This clonotype was seen a few times. This sequence joins TRBV20-1 and TRBJ2-7; 10 bases match TRBD2. This CDR3 is 12 amino acids long. V shed 7 bases and J 4 bases; nucleotides not matched to a gene: 4. The germline V gene encodes CDR1 DFQATT and CDR2 SNEGSKA (reference sequence). The CDR3, as DNA: TGCAGTGGAGCTAGCGGGGGTTACGAGCAGTACTTC. Encoded protein: CSGASGGYEQYF.

This clonotype has more than one count but fewer than ten. The chain couples TRBV7-2 to TRBJ1-2; 11 bases line up with TRBD1. The J segment lost 0 bases and the V segment lost 3 bases, leaving 6 bases of the junction unmatched. The CDR3 totals 17 residues. Germline CDR1 is SGHTA and CDR2 is FQGNSA. DNA for the CDR3: TGTGCCAGCAGCTTGGACAGGGGGCTGGTGACTAACTATGGCTACACCTTC. Its protein product is CASSLDRGLVTNYGYTF.

The chain is built from TRBV6-2 or TRBV6-3 and TRBJ2-5; 7 bases map to TRBD1. The CDR3 sequence is 17 residues long. Trimming removed 3 bases from V and 4 bases from J; junction bases left unmatched: 14. Germline CDR1 MNHEY, CDR2 SVGEGT. The CDR3 here is CASSYLEDRKGRETQYF. The CDR3 DNA reads as TGTGCCAGCAGTTATTTAGAGGACAGGAAGGGGAGAGAGACCCAGTACTTC.

This clonotype showed up just a few times. The rearrangement uses TRBV7-2 and TRBJ2-1, with D perhaps TRBD1 (5 bases). The ends were cut back, 1 base at V and 8 bases at J, with 15 bases in the middle. Germline values: CDR1 SGHTA, CDR2 FQGNSA. The CDR3 sequence is 15 residues long. CDR3 nucleotides: TGTGCCAGCAGCTTAGGGGGCCCTTCACGCCATGAGCAGTTCTTC. It specifies CASSLGGPSRHEQFF.

The rearrangement links TRBV6-6 to TRBJ2-7; the D gene is possibly TRBD1 (6 bases). CDR3 length: 14 residues. V shed 6 bases and J shed 3 bases, with 15 bases lying between them. Germline V gene lookup returns CDR1 MNHNY and CDR2 SVGAGI (reference sequence). The CDR3 nucleotides are TGTGCCAGCAGGGAAGGACAGAAGATCTACGAGCAGTACTTC. This sequence encodes CASREGQKIYEQYF.

This clonotype was seen a few times. The chain employs TRBV10-3 and TRBJ2-7, with 10 bases identical to TRBD1. CDR3 length equals 17 residues. Germline loops: CDR1 ENHRY, CDR2 SYGVKD. With V trimmed by 6 bases and J by 2 bases, 13 bases remained unmatched. The CDR3 bases are TGTGCCATCAGCAACAGGCCGCAGGGACAGGGGACCTACGAGCAGTACTTC. Protein product: CAISNRPQGQGTYEQYF.

The chain couples TRBV28 to TRBJ1-5; 10 bases fit TRBD1. V was pared by 6 bases and J by 5 bases, with 7 bases of the junction left unmatched. The length of the CDR3 is 15 residues. Germline V lookup: CDR1 MDHEN, CDR2 SYDVKM. CDR3 amino acids: CASSPGTGVHQPQHF. CDR3 in DNA: TGTGCCAGCAGCCCCGGGACAGGGGTGCATCAGCCCCAGCATTTT. Based on the CDR3 plus reference TRBV28 and TRBJ1-5, the full variable domain is DVKVTQSSRYLVKRTGEKVFLECVQDMDHENMFWYRQDPGLGLRLIYFSYDVKMKEKGDIPEGYSVSREKKERFSLILESASTNQTSMYLCASSPGTGVHQPQHFGDGTRLSIL.

This clonotype was seen a handful of times. The rearrangement joins TRBV29-1 to TRBJ2-2, with 7 bases fitting TRBD1. CDR3 size: 12 residues. Germline V CDR1 and CDR2: SQVTM, ANQGSEA. V gave up 6 bases and J gave up 3 bases; unmatched junction bases: 1. CDR3 residues: CSVQGDTGELFF. CDR3 nucleotides: TGCAGCGTGCAGGGGGACACCGGGGAGCTGTTTTTT.

In its sample, this clonotype was seen a few times. The chain links TRBV6-5 to TRBJ2-1; TRBD1 is a possible D gene (5 bases). Germline V CDR1 and CDR2: MNHEY, SVGAGI. V lost 2 bases and J lost 4, with 9 bases in between. The CDR3 totals 14 residues. The CDR3: CASSYRQSYNEQFF. The CDR3 coding sequence is TGTGCCAGCAGTTACAGACAGAGTTACAATGAGCAGTTCTTC.

This clonotype was recorded a few times. The rearrangement links TRBV5-6 to TRBJ2-5; no clear D. The CDR3 is made up of 14 amino acids. V was shortened by 4 bases and J by 6 bases, with 16 bases between the two germline ends. Germline CDR1 reads SGHDT; CDR2 reads YYEEEE. CDR3 sequence reads: CASSPASASQTQYF. In DNA form, the CDR3 reads TGTGCCAGCAGCCCCGCCAGCGCCAGCCAGACCCAGTACTTC. The variable domain in full, with the rest retrieved from reference TRBV5-6 and TRBJ2-5, is DAGVTQSPTHLIKTRGQQVTLRCSPKSGHDTVSWYQQALGQGPQFIFQYYEEEERQRGNFPDRFSGHQFPNYSSELNVNALLLGDSALYLCASSPASASQTQYFGPGTRLLVL.

The chain links TRBV7-9 to TRBJ1-4, with D maybe TRBD1 (6 bases). CDR3 size: 16 residues. Germline V gene data show CDR1 as SEHNR and CDR2 as FQNEAQ (reference sequence). Trimming removed 0 bases from V and 9 bases from J, with 17 bases in between. CDR3 region: CASSLASGRGVQKLFF. In DNA form, the CDR3 reads TGTGCCAGCAGCTTAGCTAGCGGCAGGGGCGTTCAAAAACTGTTTTTT.

The CDR3 loop is CASSGGRIASYNEQYF. The DNA of the CDR3 is TGTGCCAGCAGCGGCGGACGGATCGCTTCCTACAATGAGCAGTACTTC. This rearrangement joins TRBV11-2 to TRBJ2-5; D gene uncertain. Germline loops: CDR1 SGHAT, CDR2 FQNNGV. The CDR3 totals 16 residues. Trimming stripped 5 bases from V and 11 bases from J, with 27 bases between.

The J gene is TRBJ2-1, the V gene TRBV4-3; D remains ambiguous. The V and J ends lost 1 base and 4 bases respectively, with 14 bases between them. CDR3 length equals 16 residues. Germline values: CDR1 LGHNA, CDR2 YSLEER. CDR3 nucleotides: TGCGCCAGCAGCCAAGGGACCGCTGACTTGTACAATGAGCAGTTCTTC. It is translated as CASSQGTADLYNEQFF.

This clonotype appeared many times. This CDR3 is CSARPPTGAETQYF. The CDR3 nucleotides read TGCAGTGCTAGGCCCCCGACAGGGGCAGAGACCCAGTACTTC. The chain links TRBV20-1 to TRBJ2-5, with 8 bases fitting TRBD1. This CDR3 is 14 amino acids long. V was pared by 3 bases and J by 4 bases, with 7 bases of the junction left unmatched. Germline CDR1 is DFQATT and CDR2 is SNEGSKA (reference sequence).

The V call is TRBV25-1, the J call TRBJ2-5; TRBD2 agrees at 9 bases. V was pared by 8 bases and J by 1 base, with 17 bases of the junction left unmatched. The CDR3 has 18 amino acids. Looked up from germline, CDR1 is MGHDK and CDR2 is SYGVNS. The CDR3 loop is CASGRGTSPNPRQETQYF. The CDR3 DNA sequence: TGTGCCAGCGGGCGGGGGACTAGCCCGAATCCCCGCCAAGAGACCCAGTACTTC.

As concerns this clonotype: Compared with germline, one end of the junction differs, possibly owing to a read error. The chain employs TRBV12-3 or TRBV12-4 and TRBJ1-2; maybe TRBD1 (5 bases). CDR3 length equals 13 residues. Here the CDR3 reads CACSVDSLYGYTF. The DNA of the CDR3 is TGTGCCTGCAGTGTTGACAGCCTCTATGGCTACACCTTC.

This clonotype was observed a few times. The rearrangement links TRBV20-1 to TRBJ2-3, with 9 bases aligning to TRBD2. Looked up from germline, CDR1 is DFQATT and CDR2 is SNEGSKA (reference sequence). This CDR3 has 15 amino acids. V was clipped by 6 bases and J by 5 bases; unmatched bases: 12. The CDR3: CSAHNLAGRVDTQYF. DNA of the CDR3: TGCAGTGCCCATAACCTAGCGGGGCGGGTAGATACGCAGTATTTT.

This clonotype turned up a few times. The rearrangement uses TRBV5-6 and TRBJ2-1, with D maybe TRBD1 (5 bases). Trimming took off 4 bases at V and 6 bases at J, with 14 bases between the two ends. Germline-derived CDR1 and CDR2 are SGHDT and YYEEEE. The CDR3 contains 14 residues. CDR3 nucleotides: TGTGCCAGCAGCAGGGGATTCTCTCTCAATGAGCAGTTCTTC. Its translation is CASSRGFSLNEQFF.

This clonotype was found once. J is TRBJ2-5 and V is TRBV20-1; 10 bases fit TRBD2. The junction had 11 bases not matched to a gene; V was cut back by 3 bases and J by 4 bases. This CDR3 contains 16 residues. CDR1 DFQATT and CDR2 SNEGSKA come from the germline V gene (reference sequence). The CDR3 reads CSARGTSGAPAETQYF. The DNA of the CDR3 is TGCAGTGCTAGGGGTACTAGCGGGGCCCCGGCAGAGACCCAGTACTTC.